The 29 T cell receptor beta chains given below trace back to one sample, sequenced in a study of blood T cells in healthy people across ages. PCR was performed a second time for roughly 7 to 12 cycles using a sample-barcoded 5' primer and a J-beta primer mix. MiXCR, applied by TCRdb to the 5' RACE reads, yields one record per CDR3 protein. The sample consists of about 640,000 distinct CDR3 sequences, roughly 53% of them appearing once. The specimen was blood. The receptor set was obtained from a man aged 55 to 70 in good health.

CDR3 DNA: TGTGCCAGCAGGGCCCGGACTAGCGGGTCGGATGAGCAGTACTTC. This codes for CASRARTSGSDEQYF. The rearrangement links TRBV12-3 or TRBV12-4 to TRBJ2-5; TRBD2 aligns across 11 bases. The CDR3 is made up of 15 amino acids. V was clipped by 6 bases and J by 11 bases; unmatched bases: 14.

V is TRBV7-9 and J is TRBJ2-3; TRBD2 might be the D (6 bases). This CDR3 region has 14 residues. Germline values: CDR1 SEHNR, CDR2 FQNEAQ (reference sequence). Trimming cost V 5 bases and J 4 bases, with 13 bases left between them. The CDR3 nucleotides read TGTGCCAGCAGCCGTGGGACTGGCTCAGATACGCAGTATTTT. This gives the protein CASSRGTGSDTQYF. Drawing the rest from reference TRBV7-9 and TRBJ2-3, the complete variable domain is DTGVSQNPRHKITKRGQNVTFRCDPISEHNRLYWYRQTLGQGPEFLTYFQNEAQLEKSRLLSDRFSAERPKGSFSTLEIQRTEQGDSAMYLCASSRGTGSDTQYFGPGTRLTVL.

This sequence joins TRBV4-3 and TRBJ2-3; 9 bases match TRBD2. The CDR3 consists of 16 residues. Trimming took 3 bases from V and 2 from J; bases not matched to a gene: 6. Germline loops: CDR1 LGHNA, CDR2 YSLEER. CDR3 region: CASSQLAGEYTDTQYF. The DNA for the CDR3 is TGCGCCAGCAGCCAGTTAGCGGGGGAATACACAGATACGCAGTATTTT.

The rearrangement uses TRBV29-1 and TRBJ2-5; 9 bases line up with TRBD1. With the DNA end fitting TRBJ2-7 better, the J assignment may be wrong. The V gene's germline CDR1 is SQVTM and CDR2 ANQGSEA. This CDR3 has 14 residues. As DNA, the CDR3 is TGCAGCGTTGGAACCGGGACAGGGCCCTACGAGCAGTACTTC. Translated, it gives CSVGTGTGPYEQYF.

This chain joins TRBV29-1 and TRBJ1-1; tentatively, D is TRBD1 (5 bases). V was pared by 3 bases and J by 3 bases, with 14 bases between. Per the germline V gene, CDR1 is SQVTM and CDR2 is ANQGSEA. The CDR3 spans 14 residues. CDR3 amino acids: CSVDPSGQYTEAFF. In nucleotides, the CDR3 is TGCAGCGTTGACCCCTCGGGGCAGTACACTGAAGCTTTCTTT.

V and J are TRBV7-8 and TRBJ2-5; no reliable D call. The CDR3 sequence is 13 residues long. The germline V and J ends were trimmed by 4 bases and 1 base, with 7 bases remaining between them. Germline V gene lookup returns CDR1 SGHVS and CDR2 FQNEAQ. Here the CDR3 reads CASSWSIQETQYF. CDR3 bases: TGTGCCAGCAGCTGGTCGATCCAAGAGACCCAGTACTTC.

This clonotype turned up a few times. The V and J genes are TRBV11-1 and TRBJ2-5, with D possibly TRBD2 on 6 matching bases. The V end lost 11 bases, the J end lost 5 bases, and 15 bases lay between the germline ends. The CDR3 covers 12 residues. Per germline, CDR1 SGHAT and CDR2 FQDESV (reference sequence). CDR3 residues: CAGSGPGETQYF. The CDR3, as DNA: TGTGCCGGAAGCGGGCCCGGGGAGACCCAGTACTTC.

The chain joins TRBV6-5 to TRBJ2-1, with D tentatively TRBD1 (6 bases). Germline CDR1 MNHEY, CDR2 SVGAGI. This CDR3 region has 13 residues. Deletions cut 7 bases from V and 5 bases from J, with 12 bases between. CDR3 protein: CASTRGPNNEQFF. The CDR3, as DNA: TGTGCCAGCACCAGGGGCCCCAACAATGAGCAGTTCTTC.

A note on this clonotype: Possible read error: a much larger clone is one base away. The rearrangement joins TRBV5-1 to TRBJ2-7; a possible D gene is TRBD1 (5 bases). CDR3 size: 14 residues. Germline V gene data show CDR1 as SGHRS and CDR2 as YFSETQ. The CDR3 is CACSLGPASYEQYF. The CDR3 nucleotides read TGCGCCTGCAGCTTGGGGCCAGCCTCCTACGAGCAGTACTTC.

The sample holds a few counts of this clonotype. The V and J genes are TRBV12-3 or TRBV12-4 and TRBJ1-1; no firm D call. Trimming left V 1 base short and J 5 bases short, with 17 bases between. The CDR3 is 16 amino acids. CDR3 DNA sequence: TGTGCCAGCAGTTTAGTGTCCCTTTCAACGGGGACTGAAGCTTTCTTT. Protein: CASSLVSLSTGTEAFF.

The V call is TRBV9, the J call TRBJ2-4; D may match TRBD1 or TRBD2 (5 bases each). The germline CDR1 and CDR2 sequences are SGDLS and YYNGEE. V shed 0 bases and J shed 0 bases, with 10 bases lying between them. The CDR3 totals 16 residues. DNA for the CDR3: TGTGCCAGCAGCGTAGAGCCGGGGCTAGCCAAAAACATTCAGTACTTC. It is translated as CASSVEPGLAKNIQYF. The complete variable domain, with remaining parts taken from reference TRBV9 and TRBJ2-4, reads DSGVTQTPKHLITATGQRVTLRCSPRSGDLSVYWYQQSLDQGLQFLIQYYNGEERAKGNILERFSAQQFPDLHSELNLSSLELGDSALYFCASSVEPGLAKNIQYFGAGTRLSVL.

The V gene is TRBV29-1, the J gene TRBJ1-2, with D maybe TRBD1 (5 bases). Germline CDR1 and CDR2: SQVTM and ANQGSEA. Between the trimmed V and J ends, which lost 4 bases and 2 bases, there was a span of 8 bases. CDR3 size: 12 residues. CDR3 sequence reads: CSVGQSNYGYTF. CDR3 coding DNA: TGCAGCGTTGGACAGTCCAACTATGGCTACACCTTC.

The chain employs TRBV6-2 or TRBV6-3 and TRBJ1-5, with TRBD1 matching 8 bases. After removal of 6 bases from V and 0 bases from J, the junction contained 4 bases not matched to a gene. The CDR3 covers 15 residues. Germline CDR1 is MNHEY and CDR2 is SVGEGT. The CDR3 protein is CASSGQGFSNQPQHF. The CDR3 DNA reads TGTGCCAGCAGCGGACAGGGTTTTAGCAATCAGCCCCAGCATTTT.

This clonotype appeared a single time. The V gene is TRBV4-1, the J gene TRBJ2-1; TRBD1 aligns across 7 bases. Germline V gives CDR1 MGHRA, CDR2 YSYEKL. The CDR3 covers 15 residues. The junction had 8 bases not matched to a gene; V was cut back by 4 bases and J by 5 bases. CDR3 DNA sequence: TGCGCCAGCAGCCGTACAGGGGATGTGGACAATGAGCAGTTCTTC. Amino acid sequence: CASSRTGDVDNEQFF.

The chain uses TRBV5-1 and TRBJ2-7; 9 nucleotides agree with TRBD2. CDR1 and CDR2 (germline): SGHRS, YFSETQ. This CDR3 spans 17 amino acids. J was trimmed by 6 bases and V by 0 bases; bases with no gene match: 13. CDR3: CASSLEWPSGDLSEQYF. The CDR3, as DNA: TGCGCCAGCAGCTTGGAGTGGCCTAGCGGGGACCTCTCCGAGCAGTACTTC. The variable domain in full, with the rest retrieved from reference TRBV5-1 and TRBJ2-7, is KAGVTQTPRYLIKTRGQQVTLSCSPISGHRSVSWYQQTPGQGLQFLFEYFSETQRNKGNFPGRFSGRQFSNSRSEMNVSTLELGDSALYLCASSLEWPSGDLSEQYFGPGTRLTVT.

This clonotype was recorded once. This chain connects TRBV3-1 to TRBJ2-1, with D unclear. Germline CDR1 and CDR2: LGHDT and YNNKEL (reference sequence). V was pared by 1 base and J by 5 bases, with 6 bases between. The CDR3 loop spans 13 amino acids. CDR3 coding DNA: TGTGCCAGCAGCCAAGTTGGCGACAATGAGCAGTTCTTC. Its protein is CASSQVGDNEQFF.

This clonotype was picked up a small number of times. The genes are TRBV29-1 and TRBJ2-4, with a tentative D call TRBD2 (7 bases). The germline V gene has CDR1 SQVTM and CDR2 ANQGSEA. Deletions cut 5 bases from V and 7 bases from J, with 12 bases between. The CDR3 extends over 12 amino acids. The CDR3 protein is CSVRGGGNIQYF. The CDR3 DNA reads as TGCAGCGTTCGCGGGGGCGGGAACATTCAGTACTTC.

V and J are TRBV10-3 and TRBJ1-2; D not resolved. The CDR3 totals 14 residues. Trimming cost V 2 bases and J 3 bases, with 10 bases left between them. CDR1 and CDR2 from the germline V gene are ENHRY and SYGVKD. CDR3 sequence: CAISEEDFYYGYTF. CDR3 nucleotide sequence: TGTGCCATCAGTGAGGAGGATTTTTACTATGGCTACACCTTC.

This clonotype was counted between two and nine times. V usage is TRBV5-5 and J usage is TRBJ2-2; D remains unclear. CDR1 is SGHKS, CDR2 YYEKEE, per germline (reference sequence). This CDR3 contains 15 residues. Trimming left V 0 bases short and J 3 bases short, with 9 bases between. CDR3 coding DNA: TGTGCCAGCAGCTTGGTCAGGTGGGACACCGGGGAGCTGTTTTTT. Amino acids: CASSLVRWDTGELFF.

CDR3 in amino acids: CAIRLAGDTQYF. In nucleotides, the CDR3 is TGTGCCATCCGACTAGCGGGAGATACGCAGTATTTT. The V gene is TRBV7-8, the J gene TRBJ2-3, with 10 bases matching TRBD2. This CDR3 has 12 amino acids. CDR1 is SGHVS, CDR2 FQNEAQ, per germline. The ends lost 10 bases at V and 5 bases at J; junction bases unmatched: 3.

The chain joins TRBV20-1 to TRBJ1-1; a weak D match, TRBD1 (5 bases). This CDR3 has 16 residues. With 0 bases removed from V and 1 base from J, the gap between germline ends came to 15 bases. Germline V gives CDR1 DFQATT, CDR2 SNEGSKA (reference sequence). This CDR3 reads CSARDTGTGGNTEAFF. CDR3 DNA sequence: TGCAGTGCTAGAGACACCGGGACGGGGGGGAACACTGAAGCTTTCTTT.

This rearrangement joins TRBV20-1 to TRBJ2-2; D may be TRBD2 (6 bases). Germline CDR1 and CDR2: DFQATT and SNEGSKA (reference sequence). The ends were cut back, 3 bases at V and 0 bases at J, with 14 bases in the middle. This CDR3 has 16 amino acids. As DNA, the CDR3 is TGCAGTGCTAGTGGGACTGGGATCGCGAACACCGGGGAGCTGTTTTTT. It encodes CSASGTGIANTGELFF.

The gene calls are TRBV10-3 and TRBJ2-3, with D perhaps given as TRBD1 or TRBD2 (6 bases each). Germline V CDR1 and CDR2: ENHRY, SYGVKD. Trimming shortened V by 9 bases and J by 2 bases, and 15 bases separated the two germline ends. The CDR3 extends over 14 amino acids. The CDR3: CAIREGGNTDTQYF. CDR3 in DNA: TGTGCCATTAGAGAGGGGGGAAACACAGATACGCAGTATTTT.

The V call is TRBV6-5, the J call TRBJ1-5; D is unclear. Trimming left V 6 bases short and J 5 bases short, with 8 bases between. Germline CDR1 reads MNHEY; CDR2 reads SVGAGI. The CDR3 runs to 12 residues. The CDR3 spells CASSNRDQPQHF. The CDR3 DNA follows: TGTGCCAGCAGCAACAGAGATCAGCCCCAGCATTTT.

The J gene is TRBJ2-1, the V gene TRBV28, with D unresolved. CDR1 and CDR2 (germline): MDHEN, SYDVKM. The CDR3 has 14 amino acids. V was pared by 6 bases and J by 0 bases, with 9 bases between. Here the CDR3 DNA reads TGTGCCAGCAGCCAAGATAGCTCCTACAATGAGCAGTTCTTC. Protein: CASSQDSSYNEQFF.

The chain joins TRBV6-1 to TRBJ2-7; weak D call: TRBD2 (6 bases). Trimming pared 4 bases from V and 2 bases from J, leaving 9 bases between. Germline CDR1 and CDR2: MNHNS and SASEGT. CDR3 size: 13 residues. The CDR3 region has the DNA TGTGCCAGCAGTGTGCGGGGACCCTACGAGCAGTACTTC. Amino acid sequence: CASSVRGPYEQYF.

Notes on this clonotype: One end of the junction varies from germline; a read error may be responsible. This chain joins TRBV12-3 or TRBV12-4 and TRBJ2-1, with 7 bases fitting TRBD1. This CDR3 spans 15 amino acids. The CDR3 loop reads CAGSLRQGGGNEQFF. CDR3 sequence (DNA): TGTGCCGGCAGTCTAAGACAGGGTGGGGGCAATGAGCAGTTCTTC.

The chain employs TRBV5-1 and TRBJ2-1, with 9 bases identical to TRBD1. Germline values: CDR1 SGHRS, CDR2 YFSETQ. CDR3 length: 14 residues. Unmatched junction bases numbered 7, after V lost 3 bases and J lost 9 bases. In nucleotides, the CDR3 is TGCGCCAGCAGCTCCATGGGACAGGGAGCTGAGCAGTTCTTC. It translates to CASSSMGQGAEQFF.

V gene TRBV12-3 or TRBV12-4 combines with J gene TRBJ2-1; no clear D gene. V lost 6 bases and J lost 5, with 14 bases in between. The CDR3 runs to 14 residues. As DNA, the CDR3 is TGTGCCAGCAGCACCACCCTAGGAAACAATGAGCAGTTCTTC. Protein sequence: CASSTTLGNNEQFF.